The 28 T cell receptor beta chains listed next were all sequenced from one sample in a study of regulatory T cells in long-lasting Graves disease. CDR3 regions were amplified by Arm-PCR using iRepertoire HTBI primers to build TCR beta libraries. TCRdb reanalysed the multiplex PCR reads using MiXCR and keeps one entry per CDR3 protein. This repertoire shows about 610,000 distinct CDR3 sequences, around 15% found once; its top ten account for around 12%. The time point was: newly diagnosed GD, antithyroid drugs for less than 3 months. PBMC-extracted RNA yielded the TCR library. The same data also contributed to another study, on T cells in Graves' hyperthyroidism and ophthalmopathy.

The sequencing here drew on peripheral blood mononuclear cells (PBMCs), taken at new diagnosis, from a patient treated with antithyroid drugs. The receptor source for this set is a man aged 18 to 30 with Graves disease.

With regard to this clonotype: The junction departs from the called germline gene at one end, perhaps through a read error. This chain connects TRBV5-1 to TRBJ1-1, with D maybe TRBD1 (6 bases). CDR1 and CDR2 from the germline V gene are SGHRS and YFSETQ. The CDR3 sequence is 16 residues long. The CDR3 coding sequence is TGTGCCAGCAGCTTGGTGGGGACACTGAAGTCGGCTGAAGCTTTCTTT. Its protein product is CASSLVGTLKSAEAFF.

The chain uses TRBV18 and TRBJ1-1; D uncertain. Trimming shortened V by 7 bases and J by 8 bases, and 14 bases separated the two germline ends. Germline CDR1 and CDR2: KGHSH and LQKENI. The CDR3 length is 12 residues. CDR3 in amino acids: CASCVSLREAFF. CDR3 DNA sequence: TGTGCCAGCTGTGTCAGTCTGAGAGAAGCTTTCTTT.

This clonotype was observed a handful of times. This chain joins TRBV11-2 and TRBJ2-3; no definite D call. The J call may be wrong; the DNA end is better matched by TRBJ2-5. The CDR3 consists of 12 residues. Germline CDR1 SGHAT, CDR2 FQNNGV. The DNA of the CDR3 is TGTGCCAGCAGCCAGGCTACGGGGACCCAGTACTTC. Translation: CASSQATGTQYF.

The CDR3 nucleotides are TGTGCCCCCTGTGGCAGGGGCCTCGACCACTCCACAGATACGCAGTATTTT. This translates into CAPCGRGLDHSTDTQYF. The gene calls are TRBV12-3 or TRBV12-4 and TRBJ2-3, with D possibly TRBD1 on 6 matching bases. V was pared by 11 bases and J by 2 bases, with 26 bases between. There are 17 residues in the CDR3.

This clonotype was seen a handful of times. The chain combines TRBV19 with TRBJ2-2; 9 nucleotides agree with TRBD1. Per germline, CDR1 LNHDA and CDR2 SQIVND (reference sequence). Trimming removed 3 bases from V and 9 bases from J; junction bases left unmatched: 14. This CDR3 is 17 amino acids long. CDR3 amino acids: CASSISRRTGVARELFF. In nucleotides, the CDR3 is TGTGCCAGTAGTATTAGTCGGAGGACAGGGGTTGCCAGGGAGCTGTTTTTT. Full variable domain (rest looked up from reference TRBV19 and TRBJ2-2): DGGITQSPKYLFRKEGQNVTLSCEQNLNHDAMYWYRQDPGQGLRLIYYSQIVNDFQKGDIAEGYSVSREKKESFPLTVTSAQKNPTAFYLCASSISRRTGVARELFFGEGSRLTVL.

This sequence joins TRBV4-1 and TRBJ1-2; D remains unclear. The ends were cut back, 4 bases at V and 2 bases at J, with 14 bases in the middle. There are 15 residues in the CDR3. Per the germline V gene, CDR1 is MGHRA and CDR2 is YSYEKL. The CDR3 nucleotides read TGCGCCAGCAGCCCCCGGGAGGGAACCAACTATGGCTACACCTTC. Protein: CASSPREGTNYGYTF.

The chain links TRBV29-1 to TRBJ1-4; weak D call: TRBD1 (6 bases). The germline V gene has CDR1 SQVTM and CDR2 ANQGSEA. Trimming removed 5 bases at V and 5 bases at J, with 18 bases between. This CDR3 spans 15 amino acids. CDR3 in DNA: TGCAGCGTTCAAGTAGTGGGACATCAAAATGAAAAACTGTTTTTT. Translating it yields CSVQVVGHQNEKLFF.

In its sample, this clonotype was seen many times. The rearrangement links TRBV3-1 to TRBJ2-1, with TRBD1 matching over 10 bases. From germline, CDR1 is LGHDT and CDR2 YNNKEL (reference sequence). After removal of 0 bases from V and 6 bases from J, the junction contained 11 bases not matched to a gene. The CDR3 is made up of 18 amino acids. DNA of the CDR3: TGTGCCAGCAGCCAAGATTGGTCTCGGGACAGGGGCCTCAATGAGCAGTTCTTC. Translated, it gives CASSQDWSRDRGLNEQFF.

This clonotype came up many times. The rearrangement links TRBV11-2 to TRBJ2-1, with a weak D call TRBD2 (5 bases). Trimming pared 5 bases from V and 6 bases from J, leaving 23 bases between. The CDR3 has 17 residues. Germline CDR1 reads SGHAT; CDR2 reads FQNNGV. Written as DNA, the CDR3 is TGTGCCAGCAGCCCTATCCTCGAGGGCAGGACTGGCAATGAGCAGTTCTTC. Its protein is CASSPILEGRTGNEQFF.

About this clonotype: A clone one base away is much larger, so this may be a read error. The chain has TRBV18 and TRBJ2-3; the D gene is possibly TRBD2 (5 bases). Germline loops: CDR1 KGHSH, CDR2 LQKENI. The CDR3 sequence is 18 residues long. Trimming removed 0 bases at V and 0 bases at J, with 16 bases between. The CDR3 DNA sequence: TGTGCCAGCTCACCACCCGGGGTCACCGAGGAAAGCACAGATACGCAGTATTTT. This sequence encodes CASSPPGVTEESTDTQYF.

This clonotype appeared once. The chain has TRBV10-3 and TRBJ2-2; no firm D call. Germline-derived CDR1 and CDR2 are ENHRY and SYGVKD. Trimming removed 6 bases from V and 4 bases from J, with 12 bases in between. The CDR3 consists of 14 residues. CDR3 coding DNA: TGTGCCATCAGGACGAGCGTAGGCACCGGGGAGCTGTTTTTT. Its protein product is CAIRTSVGTGELFF.

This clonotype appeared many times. As DNA, the CDR3 is TGTGCCAGCATGAGAGCGGGAGACTACAATGAGCAGTTCTTC. This sequence encodes CASMRAGDYNEQFF. The rearrangement uses TRBV6-1 and TRBJ2-1, with 8 bases identical to TRBD2. The CDR3 loop spans 14 amino acids. The V and J ends lost 7 bases and 3 bases, in that order; junction bases with no gene match: 5. CDR1 is MNHNS, CDR2 SASEGT, per germline.

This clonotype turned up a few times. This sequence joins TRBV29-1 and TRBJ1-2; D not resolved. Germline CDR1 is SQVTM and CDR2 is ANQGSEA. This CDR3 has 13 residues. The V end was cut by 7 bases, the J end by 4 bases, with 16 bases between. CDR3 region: CSASDGKFYGYTF. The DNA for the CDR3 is TGCAGCGCCTCCGACGGAAAGTTCTATGGCTACACCTTC.

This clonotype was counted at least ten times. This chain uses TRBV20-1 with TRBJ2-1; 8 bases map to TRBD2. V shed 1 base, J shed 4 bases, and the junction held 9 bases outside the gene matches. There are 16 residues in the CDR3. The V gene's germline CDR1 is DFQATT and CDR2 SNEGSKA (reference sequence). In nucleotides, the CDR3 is TGCAGTGCTAGAGGTTCCAGCGGGAGAGGATACAATGAGCAGTTCTTC. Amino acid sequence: CSARGSSGRGYNEQFF.

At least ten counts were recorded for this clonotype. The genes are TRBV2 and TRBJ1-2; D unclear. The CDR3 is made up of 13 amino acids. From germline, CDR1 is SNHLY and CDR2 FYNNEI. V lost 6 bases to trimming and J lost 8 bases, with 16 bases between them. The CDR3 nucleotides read TGTGCCAGCAGCGTAGCCCCGGAGGCCGGCTACACCTTC. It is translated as CASSVAPEAGYTF. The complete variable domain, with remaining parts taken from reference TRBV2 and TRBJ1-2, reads EPEVTQTPSHQVTQMGQEVILRCVPISNHLYFYWYRQILGQKVEFLVSFYNNEISEKSEIFDDQFSVERPDGSNFTLKIRSTKLEDSAMYFCASSVAPEAGYTFGSGTRLTVV.

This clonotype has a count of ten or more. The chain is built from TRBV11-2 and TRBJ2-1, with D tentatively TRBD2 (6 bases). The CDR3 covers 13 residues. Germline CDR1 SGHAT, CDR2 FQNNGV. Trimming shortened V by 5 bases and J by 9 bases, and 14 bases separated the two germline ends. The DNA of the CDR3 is TGTGCCAGCAGCCCCCCGAACGGGGGTGAGCAGTTCTTC. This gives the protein CASSPPNGGEQFF.

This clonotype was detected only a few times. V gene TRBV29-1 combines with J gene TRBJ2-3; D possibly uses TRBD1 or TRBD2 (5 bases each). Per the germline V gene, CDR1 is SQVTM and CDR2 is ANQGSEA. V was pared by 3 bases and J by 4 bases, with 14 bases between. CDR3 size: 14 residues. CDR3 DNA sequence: TGCAGCGTTGACGCGCCGGGACCTTCAGATACGCAGTATTTT. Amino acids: CSVDAPGPSDTQYF.

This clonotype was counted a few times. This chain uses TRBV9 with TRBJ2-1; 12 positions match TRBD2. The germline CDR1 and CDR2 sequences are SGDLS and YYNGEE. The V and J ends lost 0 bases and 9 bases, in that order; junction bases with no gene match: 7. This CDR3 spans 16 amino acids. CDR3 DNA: TGTGCCAGCAGCGTAGAAGGGACTAGCGGGCCCCTTGAGCAGTTCTTC. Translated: CASSVEGTSGPLEQFF.

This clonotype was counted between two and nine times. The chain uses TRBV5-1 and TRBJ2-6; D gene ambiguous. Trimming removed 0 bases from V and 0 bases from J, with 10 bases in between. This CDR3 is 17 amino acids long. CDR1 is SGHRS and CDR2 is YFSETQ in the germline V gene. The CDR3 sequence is CASSLGLGYSGANVLTF. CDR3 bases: TGCGCCAGCAGCTTGGGACTGGGGTACTCTGGGGCCAACGTCCTGACTTTC.

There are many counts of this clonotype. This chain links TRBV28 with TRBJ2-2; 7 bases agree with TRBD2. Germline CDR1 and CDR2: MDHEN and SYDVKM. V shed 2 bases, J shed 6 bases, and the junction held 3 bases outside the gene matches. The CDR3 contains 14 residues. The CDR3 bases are TGTGCCAGCAGTTTAGCGGGAGCTGCCGGGGAGCTGTTTTTT. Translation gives CASSLAGAAGELFF.

CDR3: CASSQVGLNQPQHF. The DNA of the CDR3 is TGCGCCAGCAGCCAAGTAGGTCTCAATCAGCCCCAGCATTTT. V usage is TRBV4-1 and J usage is TRBJ1-5; D is undetermined. V was trimmed by 1 base and J by 3 bases, leaving 7 bases between them. The CDR3 length is 14 residues. The germline V gene encodes CDR1 MGHRA and CDR2 YSYEKL.

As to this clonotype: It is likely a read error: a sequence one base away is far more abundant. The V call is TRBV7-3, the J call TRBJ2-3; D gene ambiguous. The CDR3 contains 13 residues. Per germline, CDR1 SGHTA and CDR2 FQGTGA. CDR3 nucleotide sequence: TGTGCCAGCAGCGTGGGTCAGGTCACTGAAACTTTCTTT. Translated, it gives CASSVGQVTETFF.

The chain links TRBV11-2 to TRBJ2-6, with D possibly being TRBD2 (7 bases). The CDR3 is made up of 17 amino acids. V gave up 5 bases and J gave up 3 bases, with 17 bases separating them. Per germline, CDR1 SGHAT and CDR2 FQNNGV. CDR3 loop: CASSLEGGVNGANVLTF. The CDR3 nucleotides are TGTGCCAGCAGCCTCGAGGGGGGGGTGAATGGGGCCAACGTCCTGACTTTC.

The CDR3 region is CASSLLGLAGGAKNIQYF. The CDR3 coding sequence is TGTGCCAGCAGCTTACTAGGACTAGCGGGAGGTGCCAAAAACATTCAGTACTTC. The gene calls are TRBV5-5 and TRBJ2-4; 14 nucleotides line up with TRBD2. V was pared by 2 bases and J by 1 base, with 5 bases of the junction left unmatched. The CDR3 extends over 18 amino acids. Germline assignment: CDR1 SGHKS and CDR2 YYEKEE (reference sequence).

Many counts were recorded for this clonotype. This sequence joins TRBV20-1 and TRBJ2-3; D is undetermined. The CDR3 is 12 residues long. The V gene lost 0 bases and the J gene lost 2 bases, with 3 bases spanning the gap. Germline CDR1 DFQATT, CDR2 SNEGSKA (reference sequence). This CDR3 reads CSAREATDTQYF. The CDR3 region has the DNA TGCAGTGCTAGAGAGGCCACAGATACGCAGTATTTT.

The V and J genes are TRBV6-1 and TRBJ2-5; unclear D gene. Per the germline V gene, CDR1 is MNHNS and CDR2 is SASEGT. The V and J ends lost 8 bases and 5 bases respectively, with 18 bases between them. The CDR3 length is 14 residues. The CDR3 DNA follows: TGTGCCAGCGTTGAAGGGAAGCTTGTGGAGACCCAGTACTTC. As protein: CASVEGKLVETQYF.

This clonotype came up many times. CDR3 nucleotides: TGCAGTGCTAGAGATCCGAAAGGGAGCAATGAGCAGTTCTTC. Translated: CSARDPKGSNEQFF. V is TRBV20-1 and J is TRBJ2-1; tentative D call: TRBD2 (5 bases). V was trimmed by 0 bases and J by 6 bases, leaving 12 bases between them. The CDR3 loop spans 14 amino acids. Germline CDR1 and CDR2: DFQATT and SNEGSKA (reference sequence).

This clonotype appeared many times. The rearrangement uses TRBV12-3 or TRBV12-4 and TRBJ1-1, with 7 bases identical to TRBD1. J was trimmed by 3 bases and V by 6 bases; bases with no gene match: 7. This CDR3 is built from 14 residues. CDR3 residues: CASSPDRAYTEAFF. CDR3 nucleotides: TGTGCCAGCAGCCCCGACAGGGCTTACACTGAAGCTTTCTTT.